This T cell receptor (beta chain) came from a study of CD8+ T cells in alopecia areata. At the level of the study: The study gave tofacitinib for 6 to 18 months, then 6 months off drug.

From alopecia areata patients, lesional scalp punch biopsies and peripheral blood were collected. Sequencing templates came from extracted RNA that was reverse transcribed into cDNA. Sequencing was performed with immunoSEQ multiplex PCR; in TCRdb, only in-frame clones are kept and a portion is missing. The profile shows 90,000 to 100,000 clones, roughly 47% of them singletons. Of note for this clone: Its target is not known.

Overall study findings and caveats: Tissue-resident alphabeta T cells belonging to normal skin likewise get sequenced within scalp specimens.

The germline gives CDR1 MDHEN, CDR2 SYDVKM. This CDR3 is 15 amino acids long. V was clipped by 6 bases and J by 4 bases, with 18 bases between them. This sequence originates from a human donor with alopecia areata. Sequencing used CD4+ T cells sorted from blood. The rearrangement joins TRBV28 to TRBJ1-1; D is perhaps TRBD1 (5 bases). The CDR3 protein is CASRPGRDGGTEAFF. In nucleotides, the CDR3 is TGTGCCAGCAGACCAGGGCGGGATGGGGGCACTGAAGCTTTCTTT. Together with reference TRBV28 and TRBJ1-1, the CDR3 gives the full variable domain: DVKVTQSSRYLVKRTGEKVFLECVQDMDHENMFWYRQDPGLGLRLIYFSYDVKMKEKGDIPEGYSVSREKKERFSLILESASTNQTSMYLCASRPGRDGGTEAFFGQGTRLTVV.